This T cell receptor beta chain was captured in a study of Ad26.COV2.S vaccination and SARS-CoV-2 variants (dated by TCRdb to about 2021). For the wider study: Vaccine-arm donors were drawn from COV1001, a multicentre, randomized, double-blind, placebo-controlled phase I-IIa trial of Ad26.COV2.S in healthy adults. Dosing of Ad26.COV2.S was intramuscular, at either 5x10^10 or 1x10^11 viral particles, delivered as one shot or as two shots spaced 56 days apart. TCRbeta repertoire sequencing served as the tool for gauging how specific and how broad the SARS-CoV-2-reactive T cell receptors were following Ad26.COV2.S vaccination. The TCR-sequenced set comprised approximately 32 samples: around 20 Ad26.COV2.S vaccine recipients, 5 placebo recipients and 8 SARS-CoV-2 convalescent individuals. Trial participants were randomized into five groups of five, in which low-dose or high-dose Ad26.COV2.S was given once or twice, or placebo was given on both occasions. Throughout the experiments and outcome assessment, investigators stayed blinded to trial group allocation. Results and caveats for the whole study, not just this receptor: After vaccination, substantial breadth of spike-specific CD8+ and CD4+ T cell responses was reported. Comparing responses between vaccine doses or regimens was not something the study was powered to do. Higher spike-specific TCR breadth was observed in Ad26.COV2.S recipients than in placebo recipients (P = 0.0014). According to the authors, total T cell responses may have been underestimated by the TCR breadth and depth analyses. Vaccine and placebo recipients had similar non-spike TCR breadth, a finding consistent with the vaccine containing only spike.

In the paper's terms, the treatment or condition label means: some 19 received Ad26.COV2.S at low or high dose, single or two shots; 5 received placebo; per-sample allocation not given. For vaccine and placebo recipients, the sequenced repertoires came from samples collected on day 63 after the first injection. Between 29 July and 7 August 2020, Cohort 1b enrolled 25 adults aged 18-55 years at one site in Boston, USA. Ad26.COV2.S was a replication-incompetent adenovirus type 26 vector expressing a prefusion-stabilized SARS-CoV-2 spike protein from the original Wuhan strain. As to this clone: Its antigen is unknown. No qualities accompany the bases; no much larger clone lies one base away.

Including cysteine and phenylalanine, the CDR3 has 14 amino acids. Only the CDR3 DNA stays, 42 bases, in frame from base 1. Deletion took 8 bases off V and 7 bases off J, with a span of 18 bases between the germline ends. For CDR1 and CDR2, the germline V gene (reference sequence) lists MNHEY and SMNVEV. The immunoSEQ Assay was the method used to sequence TCRbeta CDR3 regions. After extraction, genomic DNA underwent amplification by bias-controlled multiplex PCR, followed by high-throughput sequencing. As for the authors' bioinformatics: Collapsing and filtering of sequences were performed to quantify the absolute abundance of each unique TCRbeta CDR3 region. Usable DNA was measured by amplifying reference genes present in all nucleated cells, and TCRbeta template counts were normalized to that usable DNA to estimate T cell fraction. Repertoire TCRs were annotated as SARS-CoV-2-specific when V gene, CDR3 amino acid sequence and J gene were exactly matched to a known reactive TCR set. The reference SARS-CoV-2 TCR set came from MIRA and was filtered for enrichment in COVID-19-positive ImmuneCODE repertoires, removing public or cross-reactive TCRs. Using the MIRA antigens, annotated TCRs were further analysed by specific ORF or by position within an ORF. Breadth was defined as the number of annotated unique rearrangements divided by the total number of unique productive rearrangements, and depth was defined as the summed frequency of the annotated unique rearrangements. Two-sided Wilcoxon rank-sum tests were applied when comparing TCR breadth between groups. TCRdb took over this immuneACCESS table, retaining in-frame rearrangements with V and J assigned. Such tables are incomplete; in checked studies, under half of the missing clones stem from an unresolved V gene, and the remainder is unexplained. The V and J calls and clone size come from that table; D and trimming were worked out from the DNA. The sample table records 350,000 to 500,000 clones; more than 75% of these occur just once. 3.6% of the sample rests with the top ten.

Here the sequenced sample was peripheral blood, taken in a trial of Ad26.COV2.S vaccine versus placebo. Recombination joined TRBV27 with TRBJ2-1; TRBD2 is perhaps the D gene, given 7 matching bases. This clonotype was sampled from a person aged 18-65 years who received the Ad26.COV2.S COVID-19 vaccine or a placebo. Read as DNA, the sequence is TGTGCCAGCCAGAAGGGGGGGGGCCTGAATGAGCAGTTCTTC. It encodes CASQKGGGLNEQFF.